The sequence of this T cell receptor (beta chain) was determined in a study of control samples from healthy donors and cancer patients. This CDR3 comprises 15 residues. Germline loops: CDR1 MGHRA, CDR2 YSYEKL. J was trimmed by 4 bases and V by 3 bases; bases with no gene match: 6. This clone was observed a few times. The assay was immunoSEQ multiplex PCR, and TCRdb's table has in-frame clones only and misses some. The data hold under 65,000 clones, with around 87% observed a single time. The genes are TRBV4-1 and TRBJ2-3; 8 nucleotides match TRBD1. This sequence was found in an older woman with lung cancer. Material: PBMCs. CDR3 in DNA: TGCGCCAGCAGCCAGGAGGACAGGGACTCAGATACGCAGTATTTT. Protein sequence: CASSQEDRDSDTQYF.